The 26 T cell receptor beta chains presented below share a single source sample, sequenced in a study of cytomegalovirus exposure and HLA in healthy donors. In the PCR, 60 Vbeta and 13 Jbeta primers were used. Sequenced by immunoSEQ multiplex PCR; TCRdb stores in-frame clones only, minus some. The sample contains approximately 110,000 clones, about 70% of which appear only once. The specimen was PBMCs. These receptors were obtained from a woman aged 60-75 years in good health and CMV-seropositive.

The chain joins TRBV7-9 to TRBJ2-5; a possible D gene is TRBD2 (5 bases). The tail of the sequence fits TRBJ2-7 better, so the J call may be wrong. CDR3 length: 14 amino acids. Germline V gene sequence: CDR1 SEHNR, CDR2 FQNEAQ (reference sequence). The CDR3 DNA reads TGTGCCAGCAGCTTAGAGAGGGCCCCCTACGAGCAGTACTTC. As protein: CASSLERAPYEQYF.

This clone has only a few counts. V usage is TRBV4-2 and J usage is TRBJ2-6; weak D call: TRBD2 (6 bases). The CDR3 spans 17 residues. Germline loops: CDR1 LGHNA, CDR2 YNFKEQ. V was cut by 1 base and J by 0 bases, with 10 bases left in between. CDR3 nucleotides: TGTGCCAGCAGCCAAGCCGGGACTTCCTCTGGGGCCAACGTCCTGACTTTC. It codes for CASSQAGTSSGANVLTF.

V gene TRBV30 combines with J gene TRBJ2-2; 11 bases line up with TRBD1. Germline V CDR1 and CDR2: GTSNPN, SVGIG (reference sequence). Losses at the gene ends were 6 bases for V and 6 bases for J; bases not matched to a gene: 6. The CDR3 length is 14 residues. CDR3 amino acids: CACTDRGLSGELFF. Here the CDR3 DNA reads TGTGCCTGTACGGACAGGGGGCTTTCCGGGGAGCTGTTTTTT.

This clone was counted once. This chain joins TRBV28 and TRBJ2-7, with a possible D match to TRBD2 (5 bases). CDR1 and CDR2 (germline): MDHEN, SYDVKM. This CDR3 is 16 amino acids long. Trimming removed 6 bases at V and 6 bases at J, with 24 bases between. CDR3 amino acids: CASSRWLHREGSEQYF. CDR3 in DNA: TGTGCCAGCAGCCGATGGTTGCACAGAGAGGGCTCCGAGCAGTACTTC.

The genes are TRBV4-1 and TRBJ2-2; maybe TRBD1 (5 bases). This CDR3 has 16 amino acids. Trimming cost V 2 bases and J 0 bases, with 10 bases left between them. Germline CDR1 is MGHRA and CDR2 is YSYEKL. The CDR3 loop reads CASSQLPGSNTGELFF. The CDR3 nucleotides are TGCGCCAGCAGCCAACTTCCAGGGTCGAACACCGGGGAGCTGTTTTTT.

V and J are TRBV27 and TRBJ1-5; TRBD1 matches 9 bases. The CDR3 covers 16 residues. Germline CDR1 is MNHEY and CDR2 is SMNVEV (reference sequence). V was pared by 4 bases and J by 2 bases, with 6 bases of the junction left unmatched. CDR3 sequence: CASSSTGGWGNQPQHF. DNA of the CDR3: TGTGCCAGCAGTTCGACAGGGGGGTGGGGCAATCAGCCCCAGCATTTT.

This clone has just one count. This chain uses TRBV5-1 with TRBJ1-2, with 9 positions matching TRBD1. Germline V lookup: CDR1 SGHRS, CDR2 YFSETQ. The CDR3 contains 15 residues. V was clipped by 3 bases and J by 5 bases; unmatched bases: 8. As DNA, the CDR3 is TGCGCCAGCAGCTCGGGACAGGGAAACCTTTATGGCTACACCTTC. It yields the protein CASSSGQGNLYGYTF.

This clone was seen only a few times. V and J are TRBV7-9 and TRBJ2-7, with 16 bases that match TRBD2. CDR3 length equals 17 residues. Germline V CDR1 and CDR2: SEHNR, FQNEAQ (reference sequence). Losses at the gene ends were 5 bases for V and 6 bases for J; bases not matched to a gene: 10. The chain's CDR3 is CASSTPGLAGGFSEQYF. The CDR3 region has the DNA TGTGCCAGCAGCACCCCGGGACTAGCGGGGGGGTTCAGCGAGCAGTACTTC. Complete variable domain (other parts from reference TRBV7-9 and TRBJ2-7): DTGVSQNPRHKITKRGQNVTFRCDPISEHNRLYWYRQTLGQGPEFLTYFQNEAQLEKSRLLSDRFSAERPKGSFSTLEIQRTEQGDSAMYLCASSTPGLAGGFSEQYFGPGTRLTVT.

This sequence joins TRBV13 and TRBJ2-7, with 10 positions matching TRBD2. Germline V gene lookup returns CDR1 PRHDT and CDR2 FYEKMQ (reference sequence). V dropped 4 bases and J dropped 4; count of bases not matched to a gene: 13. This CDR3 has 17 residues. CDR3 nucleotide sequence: TGTGCCAGCAGCTCCCAGGAAGAGCGGGAGGGTTGGTACGAGCAGTACTTC. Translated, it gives CASSSQEEREGWYEQYF.

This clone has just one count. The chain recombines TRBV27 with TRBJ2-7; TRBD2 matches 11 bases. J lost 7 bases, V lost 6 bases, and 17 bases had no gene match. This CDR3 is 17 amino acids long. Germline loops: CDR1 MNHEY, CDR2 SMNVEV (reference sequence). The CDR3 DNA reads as TGTGCCAGCAGCTCTACCAATTTAGGACTAGCGGGCACTGAGCAGTACTTC. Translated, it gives CASSSTNLGLAGTEQYF.

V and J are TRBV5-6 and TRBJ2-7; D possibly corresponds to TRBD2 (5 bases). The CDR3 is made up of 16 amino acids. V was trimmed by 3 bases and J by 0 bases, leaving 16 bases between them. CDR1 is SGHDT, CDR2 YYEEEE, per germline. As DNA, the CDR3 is TGTGCCAGCAGCTCATTGAGGGCGTGGGACTCCTACGAGCAGTACTTC. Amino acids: CASSSLRAWDSYEQYF.

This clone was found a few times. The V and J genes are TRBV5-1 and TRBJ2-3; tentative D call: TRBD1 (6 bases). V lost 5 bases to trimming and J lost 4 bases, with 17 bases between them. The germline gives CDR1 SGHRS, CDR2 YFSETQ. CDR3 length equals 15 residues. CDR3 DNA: TGCGCCAGCAGTTTAAGTCAGGGGACGGCAGATACGCAGTATTTT. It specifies CASSLSQGTADTQYF.

CDR3 DNA: TGCGCCAGCAGCCAGCTGACTAGCGGCGAAGAGACCCAGTACTTC. Amino acids: CASSQLTSGEETQYF. The chain is built from TRBV4-1 and TRBJ2-5; 9 bases align to TRBD2. Per the germline V gene, CDR1 is MGHRA and CDR2 is YSYEKL. This CDR3 spans 15 amino acids. V shed 3 bases and J 3 bases; nucleotides not matched to a gene: 5.

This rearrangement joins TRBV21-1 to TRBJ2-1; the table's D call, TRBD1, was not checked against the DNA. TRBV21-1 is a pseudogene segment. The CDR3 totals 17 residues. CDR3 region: CASSKGPGLPNYNEQFF. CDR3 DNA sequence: TGTGCCAGCAGCAAAGGACCAGGTCTCCCAAACTACAATGAGCAGTTCTTC.

CDR3 DNA: TGTGCCAGTAGTGTGGGACAGGGGGTGGGTGAGCAGTACTTC. Translating it yields CASSVGQGVGEQYF. V usage is TRBV19 and J usage is TRBJ2-7, with 11 bases fitting TRBD1. CDR3 length: 14 residues. Trimming took 5 bases from V and 7 from J; bases not matched to a gene: 7. Germline V lookup: CDR1 LNHDA, CDR2 SQIVND (reference sequence).

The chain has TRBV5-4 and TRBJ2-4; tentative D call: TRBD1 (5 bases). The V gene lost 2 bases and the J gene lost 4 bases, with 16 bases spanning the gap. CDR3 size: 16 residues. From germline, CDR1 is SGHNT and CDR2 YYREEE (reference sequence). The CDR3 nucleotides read TGTGCCAGCAGCTTCTGGGGCGGTGGGCCTAAAAACATTCAGTACTTC. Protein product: CASSFWGGGPKNIQYF. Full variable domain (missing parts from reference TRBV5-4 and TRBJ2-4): ETGVTQSPTHLIKTRGQQVTLRCSSQSGHNTVSWYQQALGQGPQFIFQYYREEENGRGNFPPRFSGLQFPNYSSELNVNALELDDSALYLCASSFWGGGPKNIQYFGAGTRLSVL.

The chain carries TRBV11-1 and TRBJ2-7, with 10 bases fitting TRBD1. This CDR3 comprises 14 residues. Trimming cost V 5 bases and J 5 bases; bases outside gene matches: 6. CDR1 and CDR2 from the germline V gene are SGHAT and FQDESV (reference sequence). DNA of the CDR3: TGTGCCAGCAGCGGAAGGACAGGGGGGGACGAGCAGTACTTC. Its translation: CASSGRTGGDEQYF.

The CDR3 spells CASSDYSSQPQHF. CDR3 coding DNA: TGTGCCAGCAGTGATTACTCGTCTCAGCCCCAGCATTTT. The chain combines TRBV2 with TRBJ1-5, with D unclear. The CDR3 contains 13 residues. Germline assignment: CDR1 SNHLY and CDR2 FYNNEI. The ends were cut back, 3 bases at V and 6 bases at J, with 9 bases in the middle.

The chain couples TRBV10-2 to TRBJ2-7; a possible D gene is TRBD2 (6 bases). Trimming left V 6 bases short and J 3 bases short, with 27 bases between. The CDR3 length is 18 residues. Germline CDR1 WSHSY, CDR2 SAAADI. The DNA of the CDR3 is TGCGCCAGCAGGGAGGGGTACGGAGACGCCTCGACGTACTACGAGCAGTACTTC. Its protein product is CASREGYGDASTYYEQYF.

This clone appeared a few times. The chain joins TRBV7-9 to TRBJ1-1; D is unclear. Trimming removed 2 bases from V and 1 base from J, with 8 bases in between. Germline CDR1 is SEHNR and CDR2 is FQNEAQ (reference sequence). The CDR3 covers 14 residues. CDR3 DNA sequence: TGTGCCAGCAGCTTAACTAGCCGGAACACTGAAGCTTTCTTT. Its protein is CASSLTSRNTEAFF. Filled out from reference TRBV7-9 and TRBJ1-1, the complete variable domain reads DTGVSQNPRHKITKRGQNVTFRCDPISEHNRLYWYRQTLGQGPEFLTYFQNEAQLEKSRLLSDRFSAERPKGSFSTLEIQRTEQGDSAMYLCASSLTSRNTEAFFGQGTRLTVV.

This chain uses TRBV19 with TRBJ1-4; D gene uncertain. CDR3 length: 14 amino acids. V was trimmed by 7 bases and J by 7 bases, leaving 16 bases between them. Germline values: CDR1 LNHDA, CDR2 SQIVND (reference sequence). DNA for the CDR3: TGTGCCAGTACCCCGGGCTGGGGAGGTGAAAAACTGTTTTTT. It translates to CASTPGWGGEKLFF. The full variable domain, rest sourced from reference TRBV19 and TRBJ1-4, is DGGITQSPKYLFRKEGQNVTLSCEQNLNHDAMYWYRQDPGQGLRLIYYSQIVNDFQKGDIAEGYSVSREKKESFPLTVTSAQKNPTAFYLCASTPGWGGEKLFFGSGTQLSVL.

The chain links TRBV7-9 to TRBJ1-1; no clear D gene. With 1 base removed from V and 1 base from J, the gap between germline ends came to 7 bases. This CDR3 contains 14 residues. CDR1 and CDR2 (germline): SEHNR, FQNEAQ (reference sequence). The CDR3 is CASSLVSPNTEAFF. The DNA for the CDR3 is TGTGCCAGCAGCTTAGTATCCCCGAACACTGAAGCTTTCTTT.

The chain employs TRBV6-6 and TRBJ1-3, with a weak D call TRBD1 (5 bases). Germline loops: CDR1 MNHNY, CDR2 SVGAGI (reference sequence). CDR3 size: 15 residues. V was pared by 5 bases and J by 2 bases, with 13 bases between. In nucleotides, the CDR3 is TGTGCCAGCAGTCCCCCGGGGGGGGCTGGAAACACCATATATTTT. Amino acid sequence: CASSPPGGAGNTIYF.

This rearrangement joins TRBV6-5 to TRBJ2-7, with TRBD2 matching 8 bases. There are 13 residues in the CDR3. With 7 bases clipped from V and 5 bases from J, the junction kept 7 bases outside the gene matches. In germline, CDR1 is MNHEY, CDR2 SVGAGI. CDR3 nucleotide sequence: TGTGCCAGCAAGGCAAGCGGGAGAAACGAGCAGTACTTC. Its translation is CASKASGRNEQYF.

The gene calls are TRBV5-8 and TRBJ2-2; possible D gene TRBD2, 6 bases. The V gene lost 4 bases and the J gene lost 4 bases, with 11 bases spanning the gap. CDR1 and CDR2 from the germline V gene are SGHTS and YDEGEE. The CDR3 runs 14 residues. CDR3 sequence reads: CASSPGLFTGELFF. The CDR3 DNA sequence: TGTGCCAGCAGCCCGGGACTGTTCACCGGGGAGCTGTTTTTT.

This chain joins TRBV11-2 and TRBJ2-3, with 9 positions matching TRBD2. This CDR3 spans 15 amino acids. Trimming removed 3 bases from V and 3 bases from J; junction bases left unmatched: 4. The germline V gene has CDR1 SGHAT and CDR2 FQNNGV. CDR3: CASSFQAGGTDTQYF. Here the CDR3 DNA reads TGTGCCAGCAGCTTCCAAGCGGGGGGAACAGATACGCAGTATTTT.